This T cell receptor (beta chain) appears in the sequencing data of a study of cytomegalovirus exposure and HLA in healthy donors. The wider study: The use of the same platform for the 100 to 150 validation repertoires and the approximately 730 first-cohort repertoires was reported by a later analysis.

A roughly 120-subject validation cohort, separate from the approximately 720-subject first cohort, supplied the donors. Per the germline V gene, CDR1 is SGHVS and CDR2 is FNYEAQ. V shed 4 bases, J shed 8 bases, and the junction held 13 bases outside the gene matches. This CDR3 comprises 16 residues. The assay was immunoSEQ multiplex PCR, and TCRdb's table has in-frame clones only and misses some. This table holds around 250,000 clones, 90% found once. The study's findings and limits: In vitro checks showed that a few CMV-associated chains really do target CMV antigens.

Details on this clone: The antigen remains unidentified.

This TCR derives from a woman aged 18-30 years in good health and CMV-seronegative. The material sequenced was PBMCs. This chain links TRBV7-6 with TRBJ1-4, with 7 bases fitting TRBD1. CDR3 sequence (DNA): TGTGCCAGCAGCTCAATTAACTTTGGGACAGCGGAAAAACTGTTTTTT. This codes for CASSSINFGTAEKLFF.